This note documents a single T cell receptor (beta chain) sequence. Libraries were prepared by immunoSEQ multiplex PCR; TCRdb keeps only in-frame clonotypes and omits some of them. The data show roughly 80,000 clones, roughly 91% seen once. The sample is drawn from a study of control samples from healthy donors and cancer patients. Germline V gene sequence: CDR1 MNHEY, CDR2 SVGAGI. This CDR3 contains 13 residues. The V and J ends lost 5 bases and 2 bases respectively, with 8 bases between them. The material sequenced was blood. V usage is TRBV6-5 and J usage is TRBJ2-3, with D unclear. This TCR derives from a man aged 45-65 years in good health. CDR3 sequence reads: CASSPRATDTQYF. For the CDR3, the DNA is TGTGCCAGCAGTCCCCGGGCCACAGATACGCAGTATTTT.